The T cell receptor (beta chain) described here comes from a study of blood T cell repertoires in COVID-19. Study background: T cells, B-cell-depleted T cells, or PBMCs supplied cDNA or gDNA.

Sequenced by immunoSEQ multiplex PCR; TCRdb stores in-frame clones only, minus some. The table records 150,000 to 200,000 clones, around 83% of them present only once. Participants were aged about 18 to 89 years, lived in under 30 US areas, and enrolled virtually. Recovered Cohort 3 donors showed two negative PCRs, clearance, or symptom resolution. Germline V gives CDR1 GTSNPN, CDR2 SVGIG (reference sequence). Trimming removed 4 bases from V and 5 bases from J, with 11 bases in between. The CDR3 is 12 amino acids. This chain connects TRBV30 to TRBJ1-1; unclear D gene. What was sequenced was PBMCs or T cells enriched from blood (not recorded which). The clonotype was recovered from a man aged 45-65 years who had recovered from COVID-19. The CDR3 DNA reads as TGTGCCTGGACTCTTCTAGCAACTGAAGCTTTCTTT. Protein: CAWTLLATEAFF.